This TCR beta chain appears in the sequencing data of a study of Ad26.COV2.S vaccination and SARS-CoV-2 variants. Points from the study as a whole: Using TCR breadth and depth analyses may have led to underestimated total T cell responses. People given the vaccine had a wider spike-specific TCR breadth than placebo recipients did.

Generated by immunoSEQ multiplex PCR, the TCRdb table keeps only in-frame clones and is missing some. The sample has some 190,000 clones; roughly 85% are singletons. CDR1 and CDR2 from the germline V gene are DFQATT and SNEGSKA (reference sequence). The CDR3 sequence is 13 residues long. Trimming at V came to 3 bases and at J to 7 bases, leaving 3 bases not matched to a gene. This clone was seen only a few times. Its antigen is undetermined. The chain is built from TRBV20-1 and TRBJ1-5; 10 bases align to TRBD1. The sample was peripheral blood, taken after recovery from COVID-19. This receptor was taken from a human donor who had recovered from COVID-19. CDR3 nucleotide sequence: TGCAGTGCTAGTGGGACAGGGGTACAGCCCCAGCATTTT. Protein sequence: CSASGTGVQPQHF.